These 9 T cell receptor beta chains came from one sample sequenced in a study of cytomegalovirus exposure and HLA in healthy donors. The PCR was carried out with 60 Vbeta primers and 13 Jbeta primers. Data came from immunoSEQ multiplex PCR; TCRdb stores just in-frame clones and leaves some out. The sample lists 90,000 to 120,000 clones, roughly 80% occurring once. The sequencing input was PBMCs. All receptors derive from a female donor in good health and CMV-seropositive.

This clone was seen more than once but under ten times. The chain recombines TRBV2 with TRBJ2-1; TRBD2 aligns across 8 bases. CDR3 length: 15 amino acids. The V segment lost 6 bases and the J segment 5 bases; nucleotides outside the gene matches: 9. The germline V gene encodes CDR1 SNHLY and CDR2 FYNNEI. CDR3 sequence: CASSDVTSGNNEQFF. As DNA, the CDR3 is TGTGCCAGCAGCGACGTTACTAGCGGAAACAATGAGCAGTTCTTC.

J is TRBJ1-1 and V is TRBV4-1; D may be TRBD1 (5 bases). Between the trimmed V and J ends, which lost 0 bases and 1 base, there was a span of 6 bases. The CDR3 has 14 residues. The germline V gene has CDR1 MGHRA and CDR2 YSYEKL. The CDR3 protein is CASSQEDRNTEAFF. The DNA of the CDR3 is TGCGCCAGCAGCCAAGAAGACAGGAACACTGAAGCTTTCTTT.

V is TRBV28 and J is TRBJ1-5, with 12 bases matching TRBD1. Germline V CDR1 and CDR2: MDHEN, SYDVKM. There are 20 residues in the CDR3. Losses at the gene ends were 5 bases for V and 1 base for J; bases not matched to a gene: 15. CDR3 in amino acids: CASSLVLGTGGLLSNQPQHF. CDR3 sequence (DNA): TGTGCCAGCAGTCTAGTACTCGGGACAGGGGGCCTGTTGAGCAATCAGCCCCAGCATTTT.

The chain links TRBV29-1 to TRBJ1-1, with 8 bases aligning to TRBD1. The CDR3 extends over 12 amino acids. CDR1 is SQVTM, CDR2 ANQGSEA, per germline. With V trimmed by 7 bases and J by 1 base, 2 bases remained unmatched. As DNA, the CDR3 is TGCAGCGCAGGACAGGGGAACACTGAAGCTTTCTTT. Translation: CSAGQGNTEAFF.

The genes are TRBV2 and TRBJ1-5, with TRBD1 as a possible D gene (5 bases). The V and J ends lost 0 bases and 6 bases respectively, with 15 bases between them. The CDR3 contains 16 residues. From germline, CDR1 is SNHLY and CDR2 FYNNEI. Here the CDR3 reads CASSEALSSGFQPQHF. CDR3 DNA: TGTGCCAGCAGTGAAGCGCTTAGCTCAGGGTTTCAGCCCCAGCATTTT.

The chain uses TRBV30 and TRBJ1-1; TRBD1 is a possible D gene (6 bases). V lost 0 bases to trimming and J lost 5 bases, with 13 bases between them. CDR1 GTSNPN and CDR2 SVGIG come from the germline V gene (reference sequence). The CDR3 has 14 amino acids. Written as DNA, the CDR3 is TGTGCCTGGAGTGTCGTTGGACAGACTACTGAAGCTTTCTTT. It translates to CAWSVVGQTTEAFF.

The V and J genes are TRBV5-1 and TRBJ1-2; tentatively, D is TRBD1 (6 bases). The CDR3 consists of 13 residues. Germline V CDR1 and CDR2: SGHRS, YFSETQ. V was clipped by 4 bases and J by 8 bases, with 15 bases between them. CDR3 sequence reads: CASSPRGMEGYTF. The CDR3 nucleotides are TGCGCCAGCAGCCCCAGGGGAATGGAGGGCTACACCTTC.

As DNA, the CDR3 is TGTGCCAGCTCACCAAACCCCTCGTCCCGGGACAGGGGGCCTAACTATGGCTACACCTTC. This translates into CASSPNPSSRDRGPNYGYTF. V gene TRBV18 combines with J gene TRBJ1-2, with 12 bases fitting TRBD1. Per the germline V gene, CDR1 is KGHSH and CDR2 is LQKENI. The CDR3 has 20 amino acids. The V segment lost 2 bases and the J segment 0 bases; nucleotides outside the gene matches: 13.

The count of this clone is one. The V and J genes are TRBV5-4 and TRBJ1-4; a weak D match, TRBD1 (6 bases). The CDR3 has 14 residues. The V gene's germline CDR1 is SGHNT and CDR2 YYREEE (reference sequence). Trimming removed 7 bases at V and 1 base at J, with 11 bases between. The CDR3 loop reads CASRRGGTNEKLFF. The CDR3 nucleotides read TGTGCCAGCCGCAGGGGTGGAACTAATGAAAAACTGTTTTTT.